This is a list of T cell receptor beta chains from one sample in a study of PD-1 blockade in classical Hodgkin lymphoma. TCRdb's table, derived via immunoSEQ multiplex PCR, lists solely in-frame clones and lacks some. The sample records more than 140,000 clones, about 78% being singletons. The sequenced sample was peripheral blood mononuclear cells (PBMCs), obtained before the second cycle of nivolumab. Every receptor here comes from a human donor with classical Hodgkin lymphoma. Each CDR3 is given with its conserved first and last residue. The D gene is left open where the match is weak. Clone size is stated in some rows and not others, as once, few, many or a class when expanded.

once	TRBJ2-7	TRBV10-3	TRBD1	CATNPVLDRGEQYF	TGTGCCACCAATCCGGTGTTGGACAGGGGCGAGCAGTACTTC
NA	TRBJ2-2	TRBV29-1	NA	CSVDPPGSAELFF	TGCAGCGTTGACCCCCCGGGGTCTGCGGAGCTGTTTTTT
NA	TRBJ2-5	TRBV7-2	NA	CASSLVMGETQYF	TGTGCCAGCAGCTTAGTGATGGGCGAGACCCAGTACTTC
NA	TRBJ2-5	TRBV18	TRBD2	CASSPIVTSGGLTLQETQYF	TGTGCCAGCTCACCCATCGTGACTAGCGGGGGCCTAACCCTCCAAGAGACCCAGTACTTC
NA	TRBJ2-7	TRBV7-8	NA	CASSHYHEQYF	TGTGCCAGCAGCCATTATCACGAGCAGTACTTC
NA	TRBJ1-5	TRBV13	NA	CASSIGGAQPQHF	TGTGCCAGCAGTATAGGAGGCGCTCAGCCCCAGCATTTT
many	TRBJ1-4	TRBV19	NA	CARLSAGTGEKLFF	TGTGCCAGACTTTCTGCAGGGACGGGTGAAAAACTGTTTTTT
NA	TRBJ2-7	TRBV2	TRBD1	CASRKGQGSIEQYF	TGTGCCAGCAGGAAGGGACAGGGGTCGATCGAGCAGTACTTC
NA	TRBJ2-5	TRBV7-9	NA	CASSLRRTAPEETQYF	TGTGCCAGCAGCTTACGACGTACTGCACCCGAGGAGACCCAGTACTTC
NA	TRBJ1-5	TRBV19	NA	CAINTPGESNQPQHF	TGTGCCATCAATACCCCAGGGGAAAGCAATCAGCCCCAGCATTTT
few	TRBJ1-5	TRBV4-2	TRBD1	CASSQLTGGQPQHF	TGTGCCAGCAGCCAACTGACAGGGGGACAGCCCCAGCATTTT
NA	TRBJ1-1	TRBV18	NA	CASSPIRDPRVGTEAFF	TGTGCCAGCTCACCAATTCGGGATCCCAGGGTGGGCACTGAAGCTTTCTTT
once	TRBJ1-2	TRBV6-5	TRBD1	CASSSFRQGVSGYTF	TGTGCCAGCAGTTCTTTCCGACAGGGGGTTAGCGGCTACACCTTC
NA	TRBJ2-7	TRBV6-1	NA	CASSVTPGHPLHEQYF	TGTGCCAGCAGTGTGACCCCGGGACACCCGCTTCACGAGCAGTACTTC
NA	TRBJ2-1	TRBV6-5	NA	CASSYRGGEQFF	TGTGCCAGCAGTTACAGGGGCGGTGAGCAGTTCTTC
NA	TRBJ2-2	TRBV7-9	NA	CASSLEQLGDTGELFF	TGTGCCAGCAGCTTAGAGCAGTTGGGGGACACCGGGGAGCTGTTTTTT
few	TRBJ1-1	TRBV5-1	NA	CASSSSWGRPEAFF	TGCGCCAGCAGCTCCAGCTGGGGGAGGCCTGAAGCTTTCTTT
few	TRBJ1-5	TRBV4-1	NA	CASSQDVDQPQHF	TGCGCCAGCAGCCAAGACGTTGATCAGCCCCAGCATTTT
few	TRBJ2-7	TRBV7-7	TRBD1	CASSTDRGGEQYF	TGTGCCAGCAGCACCGACAGGGGAGGCGAGCAGTACTTC
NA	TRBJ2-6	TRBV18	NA	CASSLQGPGANVLTF	TGTGCCAGCTCACTTCAGGGCCCTGGGGCCAACGTCCTGACTTTC